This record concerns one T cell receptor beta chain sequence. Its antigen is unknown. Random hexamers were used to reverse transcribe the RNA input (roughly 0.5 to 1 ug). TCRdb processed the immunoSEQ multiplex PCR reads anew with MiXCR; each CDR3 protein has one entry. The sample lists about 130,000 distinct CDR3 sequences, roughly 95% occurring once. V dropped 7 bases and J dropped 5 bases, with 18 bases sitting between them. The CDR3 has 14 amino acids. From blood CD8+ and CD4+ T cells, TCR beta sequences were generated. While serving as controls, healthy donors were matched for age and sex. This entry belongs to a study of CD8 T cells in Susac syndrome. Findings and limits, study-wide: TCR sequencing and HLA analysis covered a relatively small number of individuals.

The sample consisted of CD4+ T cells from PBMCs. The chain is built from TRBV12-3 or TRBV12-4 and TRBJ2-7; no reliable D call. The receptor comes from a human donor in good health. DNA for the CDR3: TGTGCCAGCACCTTAGACGGGTGGGCCCACGAGCAGTACTTC. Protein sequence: CASTLDGWAHEQYF.